These T cell receptor beta chains were read from a single sample in a study of regulatory T cells in long-lasting Graves disease. Each CDR3 protein gets one entry after TCRdb re-called the multiplex PCR reads with MiXCR. The sample includes about 460,000 distinct CDR3 sequences, approximately 23% of them seen just once. The sample consisted of peripheral blood mononuclear cells (PBMCs), taken when the disease was refractory, from a patient treated with antithyroid drugs. All receptors derive from a female donor with Graves disease. Each CDR3 is given with its conserved first and last residue. The D gene is left open where the match is weak. Not all rows give a size; the values are once, few, many and, for expanded clones, a class.

D gene	V gene	J gene	clone size	CDR3 DNA	CDR3 protein
TRBD1	TRBV6-5	TRBJ1-1	many	TGTGCCAGCAGTTCCGGACAGGGGGGATTTTTTGAAGCTTTCTTT	CASSSGQGGFFEAFF
-	TRBV2	TRBJ1-3	-	TGTGCCACCCGATCTAATGGGCTCTCTGGAAACACCATATATTTT	CATRSNGLSGNTIYF
-	TRBV2	TRBJ2-1	-	TGTGCCAGCAGTGAAAATGCGGGGCAGGTCCGCTACAATGAGCAGTTCTTC	CASSENAGQVRYNEQFF
-	TRBV15	TRBJ2-7	-	TGTGCCACCAGCCCCCCCGGGGTCCACGAGCAGTACTTC	CATSPPGVHEQYF
-	TRBV11-3	TRBJ1-3	few	TGTGCCAGCAGCTTAGAAACGGGTTCGGATCTCTCTGGAAACACCATATATTTT	CASSLETGSDLSGNTIYF
TRBD1	TRBV5-1	TRBJ1-5	-	TGCGCCAGCAGCTTAGGTCCGGGACAGAATCAGCCCCAGCATTTT	CASSLGPGQNQPQHF
-	TRBV12-3/TRBV12-4	TRBJ1-1	-	TGTGCCAGCAGCTTGAGTCCCCAGGGTCGGTGGGGCGCCGAGCGGACTGAAGCTTTCTTT	CASSLSPQGRWGAERTEAFF
TRBD1	TRBV7-6	TRBJ2-5	-	TGTGCCAGCAGCTTGCTCTACAGGGGAAAAGAGACCCAGTACTTC	CASSLLYRGKETQYF
-	TRBV3-1	TRBJ1-1	-	TGTGCCAGCAGCCAATACCCGCAAAGGGACACTGAAGCTTTCTTT	CASSQYPQRDTEAFF
-	TRBV19	TRBJ1-2	many	TGTGCCAGTAGTATTATCACGGGAGGCTATGGCTACACCTTC	CASSIITGGYGYTF
-	TRBV12-3/TRBV12-4	TRBJ2-5	many	TGTGCCAGCGCCAATAGCGGAAAAGAGACCCAGTACTTC	CASANSGKETQYF
-	TRBV6-1	TRBJ1-6	few	TGTGCCAGCAGTCCTGTGGACCCGCTCCCATCACCCCTCCACTTT	CASSPVDPLPSPLHF
TRBD1	TRBV5-5	TRBJ1-4	many	TGTGCCAGCAGCTTGAACGGGACAGGCCTAAGAGTTGAAAAACTGTTTTTT	CASSLNGTGLRVEKLFF
TRBD2	TRBV14	TRBJ2-7	few	TGTGCCAGCAGCCAAGAAAGCGGGAGGGCCCTCGGGGAGCAGTACTTC	CASSQESGRALGEQYF
-	TRBV19	TRBJ1-4	-	TGTGCCAGTAGTTCCTCTACCCGGAGTGACTCAGAAAATGAAAAACTGTTTTTT	CASSSSTRSDSENEKLFF
-	TRBV6-5	TRBJ1-1	many	TGTGCCAGCAGTTCCACAGTTGGCACTGAAGCTTTCTTT	CASSSTVGTEAFF
TRBD2	TRBV12-3/TRBV12-4	TRBJ2-7	many	TGTGCCAGCAGTTTAGGACAGGGGCTAGCGGGGGGGAACGGCGAGCAGTACTTC	CASSLGQGLAGGNGEQYF
TRBD1	TRBV12-5	TRBJ2-4	many	TGTGCTAGTGGTTTCGGACAGGAGGAAAACATTCAGTACTTC	CASGFGQEENIQYF
-	TRBV5-1	TRBJ2-2	-	TGCGCCAGCAGCTTTTTCTCAGCCCTGAACACCGGGGAGCTGTTTTTT	CASSFFSALNTGELFF
TRBD1	TRBV25-1	TRBJ2-4	few	TGTGCCAGCAGTGAATCCCATACGGGACAGGGGAACATTCAGTACTTC	CASSESHTGQGNIQYF
TRBD1	TRBV7-9	TRBJ2-7	few	TGTGCCAGCAGTGCACCGGGACAGGGGATGTACGAGCAGTACTTC	CASSAPGQGMYEQYF
-	TRBV6-5	TRBJ1-5	-	TGTGCCAGCAGTTACAGAAATAGCAATCAGCCCCAGCATTTT	CASSYRNSNQPQHF
-	TRBV28	TRBJ2-1	-	TGTGCCAGCAGATTAGGGGGGGGGGACCACAATGAGCAGTTCTTC	CASRLGGGDHNEQFF
-	TRBV12-5	TRBJ2-7	many	TGTGCTAGTGGGGACTACGAGCAGTACTTC	CASGDYEQYF
-	TRBV5-5	TRBJ2-7	-	TGTGCCAGCAGCTTGGGGGAAAACGAGCAGTACTTC	CASSLGENEQYF
-	TRBV28	TRBJ1-5	many	TGTGCCAGCAAGGGGGGAGGGTATAGCAATCAGCCCCAGCATTTT	CASKGGGYSNQPQHF
-	TRBV7-3	TRBJ1-4	-	TGTGCCAGCAGCCCAGGCCTAGCGGCGCAGGGTGAAAAACTGTTTTTT	CASSPGLAAQGEKLFF
TRBD1	TRBV4-1	TRBJ1-1	-	TGCGCCAGCAGCCAAGCCGGGACAGGCTTGTCGGCTTTCTTT	CASSQAGTGLSAFF
-	TRBV30	TRBJ2-7	once	TGTGCCTGGAGCCTGGGCGGTCCCTCCTACGAGCAGTACTTC	CAWSLGGPSYEQYF
TRBD1	TRBV30	TRBJ2-7	-	TGTGCCTGGAGCTCGGGACAGCTCTCCTACGAGCAGTACTTC	CAWSSGQLSYEQYF
TRBD1	TRBV30	TRBJ2-7	few	TGTGCCTGTAACCCCGGGACAGGGGACGTCGAGCAGTACTTC	CACNPGTGDVEQYF
TRBD1	TRBV27	TRBJ1-5	many	TGTGCCAGCAGTCTCAGGGGGCGGGATCAGCCCCAGCATTTT	CASSLRGRDQPQHF
TRBD1	TRBV20-1	TRBJ2-5	many	TGCAGTGCTTTACAGGGGTTAGAGGAGACCCAGTACTTC	CSALQGLEETQYF
-	TRBV7-2	TRBJ1-1	many	TGTGCCAGCAGCTTAGCCCTAGGGAGTACTGAAGCTTTCTTT	CASSLALGSTEAFF
TRBD1	TRBV6-2/TRBV6-3	TRBJ1-1	-	TGTGCCAGCAGTTACAACAGGGGGCAGGGGAACACTGAAGCTTTCTTT	CASSYNRGQGNTEAFF
-	TRBV7-3	TRBJ2-2	-	TGTGCCAGCAGCCCCACAGGGTTGGGGACCGGGGAGCTGTTTTTT	CASSPTGLGTGELFF
-	TRBV24-1	TRBJ2-6	many	TGTGCCACCAGTTCGCCGGGCTCTGGGGCCAACGTCCTGACTTTC	CATSSPGSGANVLTF
-	TRBV5-1	TRBJ1-5	few	TGCGCCAGCAGCTTGGCCCCGTTGGGGAGCAATCAGCCCCAGCATTTT	CASSLAPLGSNQPQHF
-	TRBV28	TRBJ2-6	few	TGTGCCAGCTCTGGACCCCTCTCTGGGGCCAACGTCCTGACTTTC	CASSGPLSGANVLTF
-	TRBV6-1	TRBJ1-5	many	TGTGCCAGCAGTGAATACCAGGGTTCGGGTCAGCCCCAGCATTTT	CASSEYQGSGQPQHF
TRBD2	TRBV19	TRBJ2-7	few	TGTGCCAGTAGTATTTCGCTAGCGGGGAACTACGAGCAGTACTTC	CASSISLAGNYEQYF
TRBD2	TRBV20-1	TRBJ2-7	many	TGCAGTGCATTTAGACTAGCGGGGTCATACGAGCAGTACTTC	CSAFRLAGSYEQYF
-	TRBV19	TRBJ1-5	many	TGTGCCAGTAGTTTACCGACAGCGCTCAATCAGCCCCAGCATTTT	CASSLPTALNQPQHF
-	TRBV28	TRBJ1-2	many	TGTGCCAGCAGTCCACGGGGCTCTTCTCGCGGCTACACCTTC	CASSPRGSSRGYTF
-	TRBV9	TRBJ2-4	many	TGTGCCAGCAGCCTAAACATCGAAGGAAACATTCAGTACTTC	CASSLNIEGNIQYF
TRBD1	TRBV2	TRBJ2-7	many	TGTGCCACTTCTTTGGACAGGGGCGACGAGCAGTACTTC	CATSLDRGDEQYF
-	TRBV7-2	TRBJ2-5	-	TGTGCCAGCAGCCTAAGATCTACTCGGGGAGGTGAGCAGTACTTC	CASSLRSTRGGEQYF
TRBD2	TRBV2	TRBJ2-2	-	TGTGCCAGCAGTGAAGTTGGGACTAGCGGGAGAACCGAGGAGCTGTTTTTT	CASSEVGTSGRTEELFF
TRBD1	TRBV20-1	TRBJ2-1	few	TGCAGTGCTAGATCCGACAGGGGGACGAGGAATGAGCAGTCCTTC	CSARSDRGTRNEQSF
TRBD2	TRBV28	TRBJ2-2	few	TGTGCCAGCAGCCCCGGGACTAGCGGGAGTCGCACCGGGGAGCTGTTTTTT	CASSPGTSGSRTGELFF
-	TRBV6-5	TRBJ1-1	many	TGTGCCAGCAGTTTAGAGCAGGGGACTGAAGCTTTCTTT	CASSLEQGTEAFF
TRBD2	TRBV7-2	TRBJ2-2	-	TGTGCCAGCAGCTTACGGGGGGATAACACCGGGGAGCTGGTTTTT	CASSLRGDNTGELVF
-	TRBV12-3/TRBV12-4	TRBJ2-5	many	TGTGCCAGCAGTTTTCATGACGGGGGAGAGACCCAGTACTTC	CASSFHDGGETQYF
TRBD2	TRBV12-3/TRBV12-4	TRBJ2-2	many	TGTGCCAGCAGTCCGACTAGCGGGAGAGTCGGGGAGCTGTTTTTT	CASSPTSGRVGELFF
TRBD1	TRBV5-6	TRBJ1-2	-	TGTGCCAGCAGCTTCGGGACAGGGGGAAACTATGGCTACACCTTC	CASSFGTGGNYGYTF